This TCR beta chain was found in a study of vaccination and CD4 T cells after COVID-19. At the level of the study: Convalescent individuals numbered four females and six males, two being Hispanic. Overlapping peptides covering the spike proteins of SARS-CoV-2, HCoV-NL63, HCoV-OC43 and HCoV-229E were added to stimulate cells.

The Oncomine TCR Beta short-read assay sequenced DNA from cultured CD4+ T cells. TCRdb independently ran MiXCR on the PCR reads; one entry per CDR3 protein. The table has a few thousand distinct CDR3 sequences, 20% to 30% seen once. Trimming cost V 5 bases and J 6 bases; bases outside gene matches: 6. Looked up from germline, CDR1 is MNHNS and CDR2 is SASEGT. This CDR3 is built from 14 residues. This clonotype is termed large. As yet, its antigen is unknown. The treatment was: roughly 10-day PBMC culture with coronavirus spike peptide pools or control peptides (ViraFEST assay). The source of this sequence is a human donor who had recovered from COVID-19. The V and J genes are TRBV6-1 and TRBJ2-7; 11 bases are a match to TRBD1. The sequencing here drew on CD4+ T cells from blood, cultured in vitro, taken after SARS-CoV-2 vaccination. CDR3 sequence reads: CASSTGQGAGEQYF. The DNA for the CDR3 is TGTGCCAGCAGTACCGGACAGGGGGCGGGCGAGCAGTACTTC.